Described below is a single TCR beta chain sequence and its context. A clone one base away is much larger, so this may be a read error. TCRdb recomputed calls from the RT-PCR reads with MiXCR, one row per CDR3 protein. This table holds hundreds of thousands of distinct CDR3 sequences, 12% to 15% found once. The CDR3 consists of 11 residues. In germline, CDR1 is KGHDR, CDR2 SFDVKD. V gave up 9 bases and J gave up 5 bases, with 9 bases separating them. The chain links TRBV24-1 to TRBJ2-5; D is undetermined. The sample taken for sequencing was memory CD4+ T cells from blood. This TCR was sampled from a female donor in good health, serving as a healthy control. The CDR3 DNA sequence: TGTGCCACCGGAAACGAGGAGACCCAGTACTTC. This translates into CATGNEETQYF.